A few counts support the clone carrying this T cell receptor (beta chain). The CDR3 is 14 amino acids. Germline loops: CDR1 SGHDT, CDR2 YYEEEE. With V trimmed by 4 bases and J by 5 bases, 8 bases remained unmatched. The assay was immunoSEQ multiplex PCR, and TCRdb's table has in-frame clones only and misses some. The data contain about 59,000 clones, approximately 84% of them singletons. This sample is part of a study of blood T cell repertoires in COVID-19. This chain connects TRBV5-6 to TRBJ2-5; 7 bases fit TRBD1. The receptor was derived from a man older than 75 in a cohort sampled during active COVID-19. The specimen was peripheral blood. The CDR3 DNA reads as TGTGCCAGCAGCGGGACAGTAGGCGCGGAGACCCAGTACTTC. It yields the protein CASSGTVGAETQYF.